The source of this TCR beta chain is a study of molecular identifiers for immune sequencing clone quantification. Per germline, CDR1 PRHDT and CDR2 FYEKMQ (reference sequence). This CDR3 has 16 amino acids. This clonotype was observed a few times. Antigen unknown. Sequence at one end of the junction differs from germline and may be a read error. Study-wide results and caveats: Among about a million naive cells, spiked Jurkat TCR RNA from a single cell was reportedly detectable. It was shown that clones above 20 RNA copies held over 98% of effector molecules, but under 1% in naive cells.

Previously described methods and listed TCR primers were employed for the bulk TCR libraries. TCRdb reprocessed the PCR reads with MiXCR, giving one entry per CDR3 protein. In the table there are about 510,000 distinct CDR3 sequences, about a fifth of which are singletons. The sequencing input was naive CD8+ T cells from blood, with Jurkat cell RNA spiked in. Subset indicated: FACS-sorted CD8+CD4-CCR7+CD45RA+ naive T cells. This receptor was identified in a human donor in good health. Some libraries in this study had Jurkat cell RNA spiked in. The J gene is TRBJ1-3, the V gene TRBV13, with D perhaps matching TRBD1 (6 bases). The CDR3 sequence is CAGSPWDTFSGNTIYF. DNA for the CDR3: TGTGCCGGCAGCCCCTGGGACACCTTCTCTGGAAACACCATATATTTT.